This TCR beta chain was identified during a study of T cell changes during pregnancy in multiple sclerosis. Sequencing was performed with immunoSEQ multiplex PCR; in TCRdb, only in-frame clones are kept and a portion is missing. The sample has around 24,000 clones, roughly 86% seen once. The trim removed 0 bases at V and 3 bases at J, leaving 7 bases unmatched. This CDR3 comprises 17 residues. Germline-derived CDR1 and CDR2 are SGHAT and FQNNGV. Source: CD8+ T cells from peripheral blood mononuclear cells, taken in the first trimester of pregnancy. The chain uses TRBV11-2 and TRBJ2-1; 8 nucleotides match TRBD2. The clonotype was recovered from a female donor in good health, enrolled as a control in a pregnancy study. The DNA of the CDR3 is TGTGCCAGCAGCTTAGATCACCCCCGGGGGGGCTACAATGAGCAGTTCTTC. This translates into CASSLDHPRGGYNEQFF.